This TCR beta chain came from a study of T-cell reconstitution after alpha-beta-depleted transplantation in children. Unique molecular identifiers were used in preparing the TCRbeta library. TCRdb ran MiXCR on the PCR reads and lists one entry per CDR3 protein. This sample has around 420,000 distinct CDR3 sequences, with around 15% found just once. Study conclusions and caveats: Alpha-beta T cells about two months after transplant reportedly derived from several hundred expanded graft clones.

This clonotype was observed a handful of times. The antigen is undetermined. Germline values: CDR1 LGHNT, CDR2 FRNRAP. The CDR3 runs to 17 residues. The V gene end was trimmed by 6 bases and the J gene end by 1 base; junction bases not matched to a gene: 9. The chain carries TRBV12-5 and TRBJ2-2; 9 bases match TRBD2. The input for sequencing was PBMCs, mostly from graft donor cells, taken 360 days after TCRalphabeta/CD19-depleted stem cell transplant. This TCR came from a boy under two years old who had a stem cell transplant for Wiskott-Aldrich syndrome, so the T cells may come from the graft donor. The CDR3 DNA follows: TGTGCTAGTGGATCAATTAGCGGGGGCCTGAACACCGGGGAGCTGTTTTTT. Translation gives CASGSISGGLNTGELFF.